The present entry profiles one T cell receptor beta chain with its context. This clone was seen only once. Its antigen is currently not known. Nothing much larger sits one base from this clone, and base qualities are not available. The sample holds other DNA sequences that translate to the same CDR3. The source of the sample is a study of T cell responses to AZD1222 COVID-19 vaccine (dated by TCRdb to the early 2020s). About the investigation overall: TCR sequencing covered some 240 trial participants: approximately 200 given two doses of AZD1222 and about 26 given two doses of MenACWY control vaccine. Trial participants were enrolled by age into 18-55, 56-69 and 70-plus year subgroups, with approximately 150, 30 and 60 TCR-sequenced participants respectively. Points the paper makes about the study in general: Because no day 14 peak-response samples were available, the repertoires could be characterized only after the peak T cell response. Spike-specific TCR breadth and depth rose significantly after two AZD1222 doses compared with day 0 and with MenACWY recipients. In the small 56-69-year group, the increase in depth fell short of significance, most likely because of low power. Reportedly, almost half of the unique spike-specific TCRs recognized epitopes lying outside the regions that are mutated in the B.1.351 and B.1.1.7 variants. Most participants were white British and females outnumbered males, and the authors suggested that clonal diversity may have been underestimated. CD4 TCRs associated with the vaccine covered the entire spike protein, and the dominant responses were in regions 160-218 and 743-854. Conclusions about previously exposed vaccinees are limited because only five to seven AZD1222 recipients were SARS-CoV-2 seropositive at baseline.

The sample's time point label, decoded: about 28 days (+/-7) after the second vaccine dose. The treatment or condition tag for this specimen amounts to: meningococcal conjugate vaccine given as trial control. Vaccinee samples were obtained from the UK trials COV001 and COV002, which included a single-blind randomized controlled phase 2/3 trial of AZD1222 (ChAdOx1 nCoV-19) in healthy adults. Trial participant PBMC samples were collected at day 0 and day 28 after the second dose for TCRbeta chain sequencing. V gives up 4 bases and J gives up 6 bases, and the segment between their germline ends measures 15 bases. From a lookup of the germline V gene (reference sequence), CDR1 and CDR2 are SGHKS and YYEKEE. The CDR3 holds 14 amino acids from the cysteine to the phenylalanine. Only CDR3 DNA is held: 42 bases, read in frame from base 1. The CDR3 regions of human TCRbeta chains were subjected to immunosequencing. The authors processed their data as follows. TCRs in the repertoires were compared against a reference library of SARS-CoV-2-specific TCRs that had been generated with the MIRA antigen-specificity platform. Breadth was defined as the fraction of unique TCRs that were SARS-CoV-2-associated, and depth was defined as the fraction of total T cells that were SARS-CoV-2-associated. Using the MIRA data, each spike-specific TCR was assigned both to the spike region to which the TCR was reactive and to a CD4 or CD8 class. Log10-transformed breadth and depth values were compared by one-way ANOVA with Sidak's multiple comparisons tests. Entries here come from immuneACCESS through TCRdb and include only in-frame sequences with V and J called. Some clones fail to appear in such tables; in the studies checked, an unresolved V gene covers under half of the shortfall, and the cause of the remainder is unknown. V and J calls and clone size come straight from that table; D and trimming were deduced from the DNA. Across this sample there are over 130,000 clones, with about 90% seen only once. The top ten clones comprise 7% to 9% of the sample.

The chain uses TRBV5-5 and TRBJ2-3; no D gene can be assigned with confidence. This receptor was obtained from an adult who received the MenACWY meningococcal vaccine as a control. This sample comprised peripheral blood, obtained 28 days after the second dose of the MenACWY control vaccine. The CDR3 region has the sequence CASSLGEGADTQYF. The DNA reads as follows: TGTGCCAGCAGCCTTGGGGAAGGAGCTGATACGCAGTATTTT.